One sample yielded the 10 T cell receptor beta chains listed below, sequenced in a study of OX40 agonist ivuxolimab in advanced cancers. Library preparation employed the immunoSEQ multiplex PCR assay. The table comes from immuneACCESS by way of TCRdb, which keeps in-frame sequences with V and J called. Part of the clones is missing from these tables; in studies checked, under half for an unresolved V gene and the rest for unknown reasons. A total of tens of thousands of clones appear in this sample, around 83% of them only once. Clones ranked in the top ten supply less than 0.9% of the sample. Material: CD4+ or CD8+ T cells sorted from blood, obtained in a trial of the OX40 agonist ivuxolimab. The receptors come from an adult with an advanced solid tumor such as melanoma, head and neck, liver or kidney cancer.

This rearrangement joins TRBV30 to TRBJ2-2; unclear D gene. From germline, CDR1 is GTSNPN and CDR2 SVGIG (reference sequence). The CDR3 contains 15 residues. Trimming took 2 bases from V and 1 from J, leaving 11 bases between them. In nucleotides, the CDR3 is TGTGCCTGGAGTTGGGGAAGTCTGAACACCGGGGAGCTGTTTTTT. It specifies CAWSWGSLNTGELFF.

This clone was seen more than once but under ten times. This rearrangement joins TRBV28 to TRBJ1-1; D call uncertain. The V end was cut by 5 bases, the J end by 2 bases, with 15 bases between. The CDR3 is 15 residues long. Looked up from germline, CDR1 is MDHEN and CDR2 is SYDVKM. The CDR3 nucleotides are TGTGCCAGCAGTCCCCGGACCATCACAAACACTGAAGCTTTCTTT. Translating gives CASSPRTITNTEAFF.

The CDR3 protein is CASSPPPGTSGITWDEQFF. The CDR3 region has the DNA TGTGCCAGCTCACCACCGCCCGGGACTAGCGGGATCACTTGGGATGAGCAGTTCTTC. The rearrangement uses TRBV18 and TRBJ2-1; the match to TRBD2 covers 13 bases. Trimming removed 0 bases from V and 8 bases from J; junction bases left unmatched: 13. The germline CDR1 and CDR2 sequences are KGHSH and LQKENI. The CDR3 is 19 amino acids.

The chain recombines TRBV6-1 with TRBJ2-7, with 11 bases lining up with TRBD2. Trimming took 5 bases from V and 5 from J; bases not matched to a gene: 8. The germline gives CDR1 MNHNS, CDR2 SASEGT. This CDR3 is 15 amino acids long. For the CDR3, the DNA is TGTGCCAGCAGTTCCCGGACTAGCGGGCATAACGAGCAGTACTTC. Translated: CASSSRTSGHNEQYF.

This clone came up a few times. J is TRBJ1-3 and V is TRBV4-2; D is possibly TRBD1 (5 bases). The CDR3 is made up of 15 amino acids. Trimming cost V 4 bases and J 0 bases, with 10 bases left between them. Germline CDR1 is LGHNA and CDR2 is YNFKEQ. CDR3 sequence: CASSPNRLSGNTIYF. In DNA form, the CDR3 reads TGTGCCAGCAGCCCGAACAGGCTCTCTGGAAACACCATATATTTT.

V is TRBV28 and J is TRBJ2-1; TRBD2 matches at 13 bases. There are 18 residues in the CDR3. Germline CDR1 MDHEN, CDR2 SYDVKM. With 5 bases clipped from V and 0 bases from J, the junction kept 7 bases outside the gene matches. The CDR3 region is CASSPLGLAGVSYNEQFF. The CDR3 DNA sequence: TGTGCCAGCAGTCCCTTAGGACTAGCGGGAGTCTCCTACAATGAGCAGTTCTTC.

The genes are TRBV5-4 and TRBJ2-6, with a tentative D call TRBD1 (5 bases). The germline CDR1 and CDR2 sequences are SGHNT and YYREEE (reference sequence). This CDR3 spans 17 amino acids. Trimming cost V 0 bases and J 0 bases, with 10 bases left between them. Written as DNA, the CDR3 is TGTGCCAGCAGCTTGGGGACACGCCACTCTGGGGCCAACGTCCTGACTTTC. Translating gives CASSLGTRHSGANVLTF.

The sample holds one count of this clone. This chain uses TRBV7-2 with TRBJ2-1, with D perhaps matching TRBD1 (6 bases). The V gene lost 4 bases and the J gene lost 2 bases, with 18 bases spanning the gap. The CDR3 consists of 17 residues. Germline V gene data show CDR1 as SGHTA and CDR2 as FQGNSA. CDR3 nucleotide sequence: TGTGCCAGCAGCTCCAGGGGTGAGGCGGAGACCTACAATGAGCAGTTCTTC. The encoded protein is CASSSRGEAETYNEQFF.

The rearrangement uses TRBV7-3 and TRBJ1-6, with a possible D match to TRBD1 (5 bases). CDR1 and CDR2 from the germline V gene are SGHTA and FQGTGA. The V gene lost 3 bases and the J gene lost 7 bases, with 7 bases spanning the gap. This CDR3 comprises 13 residues. CDR3 sequence reads: CASSLGENSPLHF. As DNA, the CDR3 is TGTGCCAGCAGCTTGGGGGAAAATTCACCCCTCCACTTT.

J is TRBJ2-1 and V is TRBV18; 8 nucleotides align to TRBD2. The length of the CDR3 is 14 residues. With 2 bases clipped from V and 8 bases from J, the junction kept 5 bases outside the gene matches. Germline V gene data show CDR1 as KGHSH and CDR2 as LQKENI. The CDR3 reads CASSPGLASDEQFF. The DNA for the CDR3 is TGTGCCAGCTCACCAGGACTAGCCAGTGATGAGCAGTTCTTC.